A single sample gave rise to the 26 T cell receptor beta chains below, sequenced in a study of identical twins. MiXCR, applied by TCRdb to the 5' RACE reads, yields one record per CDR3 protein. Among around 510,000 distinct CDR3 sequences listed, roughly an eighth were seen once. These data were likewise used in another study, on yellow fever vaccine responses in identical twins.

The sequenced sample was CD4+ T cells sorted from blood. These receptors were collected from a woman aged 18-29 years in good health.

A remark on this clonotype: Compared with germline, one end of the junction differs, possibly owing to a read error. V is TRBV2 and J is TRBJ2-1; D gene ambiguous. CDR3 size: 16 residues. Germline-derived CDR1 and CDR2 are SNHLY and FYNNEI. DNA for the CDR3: TGTGCCAGCAGCGAAGTTCAGCCGGAGACTGGAGATGAGCAGTTCTTC. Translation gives CASSEVQPETGDEQFF.

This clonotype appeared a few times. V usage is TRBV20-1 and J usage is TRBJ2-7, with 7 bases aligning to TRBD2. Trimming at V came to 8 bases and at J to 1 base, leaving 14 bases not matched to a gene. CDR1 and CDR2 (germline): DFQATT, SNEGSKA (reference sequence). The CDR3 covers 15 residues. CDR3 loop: CSTPAGGAGSYEQYF. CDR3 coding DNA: TGCAGTACCCCCGCCGGAGGAGCGGGGTCCTACGAGCAGTACTTC.

The CDR3 DNA sequence: TGTGCCAGCAGCCTAGGGCCCGGGACTAGCGGGGGTAATGAGCAGTTCTTC. Amino acid sequence: CASSLGPGTSGGNEQFF. V and J are TRBV7-6 and TRBJ2-1, with 14 bases matching TRBD2. There are 17 residues in the CDR3. Germline trimming cut 5 bases from V and 7 bases from J; bases unmatched to any gene: 10. Germline values: CDR1 SGHVS, CDR2 FNYEAQ.

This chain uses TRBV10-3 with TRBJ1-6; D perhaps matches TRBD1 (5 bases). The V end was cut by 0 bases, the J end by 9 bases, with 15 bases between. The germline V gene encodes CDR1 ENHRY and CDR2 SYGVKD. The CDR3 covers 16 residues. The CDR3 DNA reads TGTGCCATCAGTGAGTCGTCGGCAGGGAATAGTTCACCCCTCCACTTT. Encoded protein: CAISESSAGNSSPLHF.

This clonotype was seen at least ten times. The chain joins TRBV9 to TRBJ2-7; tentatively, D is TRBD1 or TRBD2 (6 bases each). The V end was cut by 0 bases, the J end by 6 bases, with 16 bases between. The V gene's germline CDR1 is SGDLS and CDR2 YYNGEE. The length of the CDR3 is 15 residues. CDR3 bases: TGTGCCAGCAGCGTAGATCCGGGGGCGCCTAGCGAGCAGTACTTC. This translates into CASSVDPGAPSEQYF.

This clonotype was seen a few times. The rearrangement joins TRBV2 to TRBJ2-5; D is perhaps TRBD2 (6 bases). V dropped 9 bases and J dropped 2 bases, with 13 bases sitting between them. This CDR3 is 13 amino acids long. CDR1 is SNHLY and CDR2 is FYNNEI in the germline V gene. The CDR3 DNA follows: TGTGCCAGAGCTGTCGCGGGGCAAGAGACCCAGTACTTC. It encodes CARAVAGQETQYF.

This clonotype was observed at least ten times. Here the CDR3 DNA reads TGTGCCAGCACCTACAGGACTAGCGGGAGGGCCCACGAGCAGTACTTC. Protein: CASTYRTSGRAHEQYF. The J gene is TRBJ2-7, the V gene TRBV6-1; the match to TRBD2 covers 15 bases. Germline assignment: CDR1 MNHNS and CDR2 SASEGT. V trimming: 7 bases; J trimming: 5 bases; junction bases outside the gene matches: 9. The CDR3 is 16 residues long.

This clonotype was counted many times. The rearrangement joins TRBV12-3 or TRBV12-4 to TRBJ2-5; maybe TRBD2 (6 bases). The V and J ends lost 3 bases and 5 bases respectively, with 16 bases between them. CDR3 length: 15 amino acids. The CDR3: CASSFYRTGEETQYF. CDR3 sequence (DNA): TGTGCCAGCAGTTTTTACCGGACGGGGGAGGAGACCCAGTACTTC.

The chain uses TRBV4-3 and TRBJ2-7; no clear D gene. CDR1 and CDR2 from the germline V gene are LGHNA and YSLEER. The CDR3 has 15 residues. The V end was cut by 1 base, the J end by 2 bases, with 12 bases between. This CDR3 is CASSQVTVVPYEQYF. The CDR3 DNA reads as TGCGCCAGCAGCCAAGTTACAGTAGTGCCCTACGAGCAGTACTTC.

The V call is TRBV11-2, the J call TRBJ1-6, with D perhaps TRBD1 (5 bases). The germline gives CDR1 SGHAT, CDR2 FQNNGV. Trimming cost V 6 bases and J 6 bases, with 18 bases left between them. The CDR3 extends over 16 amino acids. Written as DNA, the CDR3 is TGTGCCAGCAGTTCCCAGCCGGGGACTTCTAATTCACCCCTCCACTTT. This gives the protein CASSSQPGTSNSPLHF.

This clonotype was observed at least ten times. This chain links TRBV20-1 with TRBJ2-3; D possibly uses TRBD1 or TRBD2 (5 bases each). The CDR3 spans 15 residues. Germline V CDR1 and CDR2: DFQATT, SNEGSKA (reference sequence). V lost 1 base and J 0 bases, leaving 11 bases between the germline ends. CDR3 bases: TGCAGTGCTAGAGGGGGGAGTCCTAGCACAGATACGCAGTATTTT. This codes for CSARGGSPSTDTQYF.

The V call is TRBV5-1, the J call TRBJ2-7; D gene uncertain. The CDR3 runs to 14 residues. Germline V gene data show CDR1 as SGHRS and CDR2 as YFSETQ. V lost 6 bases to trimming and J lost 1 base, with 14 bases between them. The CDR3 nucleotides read TGCGCCAGCATGCAAACGACACAATCCTACGAGCAGTACTTC. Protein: CASMQTTQSYEQYF.

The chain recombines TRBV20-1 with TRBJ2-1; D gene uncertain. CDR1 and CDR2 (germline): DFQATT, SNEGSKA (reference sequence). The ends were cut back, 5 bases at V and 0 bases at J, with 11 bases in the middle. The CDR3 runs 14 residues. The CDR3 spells CSASVPSSYNEQFF. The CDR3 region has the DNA TGCAGTGCTTCTGTGCCGTCCTCCTACAATGAGCAGTTCTTC.

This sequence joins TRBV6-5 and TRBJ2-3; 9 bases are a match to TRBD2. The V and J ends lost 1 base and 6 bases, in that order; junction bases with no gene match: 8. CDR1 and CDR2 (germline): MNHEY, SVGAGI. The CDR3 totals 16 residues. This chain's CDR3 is CASSYFAGGPSDTQYF. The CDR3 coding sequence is TGTGCCAGCAGTTACTTTGCGGGGGGGCCTTCCGATACGCAGTATTTT.

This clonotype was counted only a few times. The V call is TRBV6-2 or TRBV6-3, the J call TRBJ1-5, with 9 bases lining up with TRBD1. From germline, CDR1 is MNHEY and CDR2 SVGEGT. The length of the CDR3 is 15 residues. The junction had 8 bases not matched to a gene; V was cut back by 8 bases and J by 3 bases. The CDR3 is CASDGTGGDNQPQHF. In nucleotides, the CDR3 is TGTGCCAGCGACGGAACAGGGGGCGACAATCAGCCCCAGCATTTT.

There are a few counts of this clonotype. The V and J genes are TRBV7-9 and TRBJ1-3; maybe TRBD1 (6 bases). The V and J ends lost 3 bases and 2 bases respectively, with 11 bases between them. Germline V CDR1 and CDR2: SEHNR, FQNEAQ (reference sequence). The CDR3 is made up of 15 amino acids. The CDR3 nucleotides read TGTGCCAGCAGCTTGAAGGGGGAGACTGGAAACACCATATATTTT. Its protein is CASSLKGETGNTIYF.

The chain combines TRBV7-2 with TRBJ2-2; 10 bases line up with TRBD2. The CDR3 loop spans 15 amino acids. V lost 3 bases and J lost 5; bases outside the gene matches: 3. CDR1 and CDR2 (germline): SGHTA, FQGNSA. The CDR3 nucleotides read TGTGCCAGCAGCTTCCAGCGGGGGGGGACCGGGGAGCTGTTTTTT. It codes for CASSFQRGGTGELFF.

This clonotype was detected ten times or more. DNA of the CDR3: TGTGCCAGCAGCTTCTTTGAGGTAGCGGGGTACAATGAGCAGTTCTTC. Encoded protein: CASSFFEVAGYNEQFF. This sequence joins TRBV7-2 and TRBJ2-1; 8 bases agree with TRBD2. In germline, CDR1 is SGHTA, CDR2 FQGNSA. Unmatched junction bases numbered 8, after V lost 3 bases and J lost 4 bases. This CDR3 contains 16 residues.

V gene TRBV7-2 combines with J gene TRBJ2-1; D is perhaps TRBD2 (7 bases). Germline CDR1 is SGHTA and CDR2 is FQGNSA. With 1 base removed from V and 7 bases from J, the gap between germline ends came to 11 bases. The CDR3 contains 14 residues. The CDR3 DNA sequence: TGTGCCAGCAGCTTAGTGGGAGGGGGGAATGAGCAGTTCTTC. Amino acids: CASSLVGGGNEQFF.

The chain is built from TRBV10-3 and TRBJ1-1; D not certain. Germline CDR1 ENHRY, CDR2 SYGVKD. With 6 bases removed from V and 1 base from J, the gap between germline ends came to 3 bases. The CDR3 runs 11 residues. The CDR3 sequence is CAIRSNTEAFF. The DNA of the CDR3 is TGTGCCATCAGGTCGAACACTGAAGCTTTCTTT.

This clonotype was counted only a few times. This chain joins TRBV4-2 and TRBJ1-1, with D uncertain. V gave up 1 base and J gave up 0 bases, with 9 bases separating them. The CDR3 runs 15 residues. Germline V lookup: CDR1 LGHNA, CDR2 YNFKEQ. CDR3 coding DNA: TGTGCCAGCAGCCAAGTGTCAGAGATGAACACTGAAGCTTTCTTT. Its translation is CASSQVSEMNTEAFF.

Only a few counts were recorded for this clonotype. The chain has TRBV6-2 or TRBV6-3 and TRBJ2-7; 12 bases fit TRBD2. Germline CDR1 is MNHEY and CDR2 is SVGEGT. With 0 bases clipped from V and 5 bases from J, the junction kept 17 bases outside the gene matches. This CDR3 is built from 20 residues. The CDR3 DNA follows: TGTGCCAGCAGTTACTCCACCAAAGCCCCCGGACTAGCGGGACAGGACGAGCAGTACTTC. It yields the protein CASSYSTKAPGLAGQDEQYF.

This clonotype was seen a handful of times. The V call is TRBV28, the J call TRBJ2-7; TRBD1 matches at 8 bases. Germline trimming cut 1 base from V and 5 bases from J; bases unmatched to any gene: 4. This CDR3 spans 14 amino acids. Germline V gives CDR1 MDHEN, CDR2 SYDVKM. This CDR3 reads CASSLYRGIDEQYF. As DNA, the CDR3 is TGTGCCAGCAGTTTATACAGGGGGATCGACGAGCAGTACTTC.

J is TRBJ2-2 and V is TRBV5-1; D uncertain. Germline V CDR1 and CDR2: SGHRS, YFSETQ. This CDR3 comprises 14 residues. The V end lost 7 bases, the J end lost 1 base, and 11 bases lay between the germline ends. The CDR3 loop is CASGSVLNTGELFF. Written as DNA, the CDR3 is TGCGCCAGCGGTTCAGTCCTGAACACCGGGGAGCTGTTTTTT.

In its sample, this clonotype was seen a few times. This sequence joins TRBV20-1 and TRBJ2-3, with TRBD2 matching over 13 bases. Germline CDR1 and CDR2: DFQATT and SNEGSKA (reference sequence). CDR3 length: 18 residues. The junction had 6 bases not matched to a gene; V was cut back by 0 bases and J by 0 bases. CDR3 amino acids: CSARDPGLAGVSTDTQYF. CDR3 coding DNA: TGCAGTGCTAGAGATCCCGGACTAGCGGGAGTAAGCACAGATACGCAGTATTTT.

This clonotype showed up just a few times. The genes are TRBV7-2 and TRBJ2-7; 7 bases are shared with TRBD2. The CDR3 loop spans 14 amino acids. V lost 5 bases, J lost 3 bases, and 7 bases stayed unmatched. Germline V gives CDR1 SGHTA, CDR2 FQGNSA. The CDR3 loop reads CASSPGGNNYEQYF. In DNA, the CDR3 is TGTGCCAGCAGCCCCGGGGGGAACAACTACGAGCAGTACTTC.